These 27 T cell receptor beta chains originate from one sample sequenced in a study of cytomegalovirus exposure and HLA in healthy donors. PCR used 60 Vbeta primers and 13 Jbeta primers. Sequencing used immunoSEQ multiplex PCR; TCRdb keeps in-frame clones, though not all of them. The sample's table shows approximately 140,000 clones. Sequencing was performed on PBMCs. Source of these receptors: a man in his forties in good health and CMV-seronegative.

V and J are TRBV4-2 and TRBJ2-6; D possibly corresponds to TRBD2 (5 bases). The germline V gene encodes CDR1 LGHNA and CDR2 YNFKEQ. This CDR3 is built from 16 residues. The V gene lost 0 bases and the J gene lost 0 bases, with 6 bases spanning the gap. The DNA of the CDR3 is TGTGCCAGCAGCCAAGATGGGAGCTCTGGGGCCAACGTCCTGACTTTC. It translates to CASSQDGSSGANVLTF.

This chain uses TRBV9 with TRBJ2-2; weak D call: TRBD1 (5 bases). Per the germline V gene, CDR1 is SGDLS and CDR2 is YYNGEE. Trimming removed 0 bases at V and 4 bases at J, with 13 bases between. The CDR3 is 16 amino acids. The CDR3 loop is CASSVGRERSTGELFF. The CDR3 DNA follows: TGTGCCAGCAGCGTAGGCAGGGAAAGGAGCACCGGGGAGCTGTTTTTT.

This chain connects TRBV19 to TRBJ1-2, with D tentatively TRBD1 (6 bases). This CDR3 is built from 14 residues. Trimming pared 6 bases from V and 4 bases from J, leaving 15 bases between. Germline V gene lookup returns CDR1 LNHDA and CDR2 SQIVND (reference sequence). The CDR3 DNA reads TGTGCCAGTAGCCCCGCGGGAGGGGGCTATGGCTACACCTTC. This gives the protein CASSPAGGGYGYTF.

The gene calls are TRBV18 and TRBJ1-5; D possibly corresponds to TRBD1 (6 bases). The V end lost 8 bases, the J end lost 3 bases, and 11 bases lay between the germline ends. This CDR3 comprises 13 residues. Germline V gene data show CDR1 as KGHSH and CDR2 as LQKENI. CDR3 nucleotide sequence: TGTGCCAGCCGAGGGACAACCAATCAGCCCCAGCATTTT. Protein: CASRGTTNQPQHF. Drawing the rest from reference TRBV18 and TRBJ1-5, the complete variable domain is NAGVMQNPRHLVRRRGQEARLRCSPMKGHSHVYWYRQLPEEGLKFMVYLQKENIIDESGMPKERFSAEFPKEGPSILRIQQVVRGDSAAYFCASRGTTNQPQHFGDGTRLSIL.

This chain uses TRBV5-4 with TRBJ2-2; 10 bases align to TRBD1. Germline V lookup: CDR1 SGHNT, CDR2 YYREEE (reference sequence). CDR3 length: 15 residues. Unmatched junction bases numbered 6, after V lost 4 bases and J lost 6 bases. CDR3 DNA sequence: TGTGCCAGCAGCCACCGACAGGGGGCGTCCGGGGAGCTGTTTTTT. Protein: CASSHRQGASGELFF.

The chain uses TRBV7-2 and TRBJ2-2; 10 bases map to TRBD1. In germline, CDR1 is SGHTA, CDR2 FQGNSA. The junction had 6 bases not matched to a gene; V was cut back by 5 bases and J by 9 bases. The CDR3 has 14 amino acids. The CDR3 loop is CASSPGTGARELFF. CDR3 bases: TGTGCCAGCAGCCCCGGGACAGGGGCCCGGGAGCTGTTTTTT.

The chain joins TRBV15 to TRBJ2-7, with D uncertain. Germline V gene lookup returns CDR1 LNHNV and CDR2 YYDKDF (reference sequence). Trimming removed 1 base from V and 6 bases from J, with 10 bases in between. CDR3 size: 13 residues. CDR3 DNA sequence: TGTGCCACCAGCAGAGGCTCGGGTTTCGAGCAGTACTTC. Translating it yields CATSRGSGFEQYF.

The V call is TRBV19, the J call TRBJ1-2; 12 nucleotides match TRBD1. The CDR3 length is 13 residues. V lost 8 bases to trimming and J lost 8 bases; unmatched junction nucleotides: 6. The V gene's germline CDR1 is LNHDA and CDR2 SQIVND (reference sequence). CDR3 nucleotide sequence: TGTGCCAGTGTGGGACAGGGGGCAGGCGGCTACACCTTC. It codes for CASVGQGAGGYTF.

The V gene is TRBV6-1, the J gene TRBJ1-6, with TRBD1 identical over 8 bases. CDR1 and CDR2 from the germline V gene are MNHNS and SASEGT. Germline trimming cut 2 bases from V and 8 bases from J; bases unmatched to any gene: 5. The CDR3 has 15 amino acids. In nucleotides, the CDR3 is TGTGCCAGCAGTGAATGGACAGGGTCGCATTCACCCCTCCACTTT. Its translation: CASSEWTGSHSPLHF.

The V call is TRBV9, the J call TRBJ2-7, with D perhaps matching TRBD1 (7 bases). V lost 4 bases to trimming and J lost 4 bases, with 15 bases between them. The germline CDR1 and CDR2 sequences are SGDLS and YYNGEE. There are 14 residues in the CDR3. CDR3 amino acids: CASSRVEGAYEQYF. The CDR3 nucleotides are TGTGCCAGCAGCCGGGTGGAGGGGGCGTACGAGCAGTACTTC. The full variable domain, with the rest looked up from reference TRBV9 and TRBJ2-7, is DSGVTQTPKHLITATGQRVTLRCSPRSGDLSVYWYQQSLDQGLQFLIQYYNGEERAKGNILERFSAQQFPDLHSELNLSSLELGDSALYFCASSRVEGAYEQYFGPGTRLTVT.

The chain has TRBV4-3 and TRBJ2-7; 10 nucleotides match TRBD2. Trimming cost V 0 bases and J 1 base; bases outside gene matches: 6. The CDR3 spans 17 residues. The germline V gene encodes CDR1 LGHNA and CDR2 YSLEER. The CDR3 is CASSQDLLAGRSYEQYF. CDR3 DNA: TGCGCCAGCAGCCAAGATCTACTAGCGGGGCGATCCTACGAGCAGTACTTC.

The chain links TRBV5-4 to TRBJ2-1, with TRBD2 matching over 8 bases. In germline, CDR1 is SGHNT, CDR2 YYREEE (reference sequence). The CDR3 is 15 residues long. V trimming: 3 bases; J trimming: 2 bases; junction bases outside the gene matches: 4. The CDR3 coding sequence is TGTGCCAGCAGCTGGACTAGCAGCACCTACAATGAGCAGTTCTTC. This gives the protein CASSWTSSTYNEQFF.

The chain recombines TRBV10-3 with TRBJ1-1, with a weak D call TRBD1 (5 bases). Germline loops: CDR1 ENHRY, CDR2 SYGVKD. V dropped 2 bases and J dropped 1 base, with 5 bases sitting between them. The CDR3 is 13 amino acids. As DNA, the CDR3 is TGTGCCATCAGTGAGGGGGCGAACACTGAAGCTTTCTTT. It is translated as CAISEGANTEAFF.

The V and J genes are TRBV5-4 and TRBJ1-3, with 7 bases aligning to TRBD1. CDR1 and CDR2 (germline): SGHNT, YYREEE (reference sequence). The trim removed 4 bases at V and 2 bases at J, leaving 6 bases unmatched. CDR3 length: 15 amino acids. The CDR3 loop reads CASSTKTGPGNTIYF. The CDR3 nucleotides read TGTGCCAGCAGCACCAAGACAGGGCCTGGAAACACCATATATTTT.

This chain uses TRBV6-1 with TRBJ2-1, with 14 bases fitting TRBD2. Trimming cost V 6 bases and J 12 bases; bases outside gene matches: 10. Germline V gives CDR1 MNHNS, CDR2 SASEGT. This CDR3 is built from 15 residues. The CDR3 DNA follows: TGTGCCAGCAGGGAGACTAGCGGGGGGGCGCATGGGCAGTTCTTC. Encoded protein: CASRETSGGAHGQFF.

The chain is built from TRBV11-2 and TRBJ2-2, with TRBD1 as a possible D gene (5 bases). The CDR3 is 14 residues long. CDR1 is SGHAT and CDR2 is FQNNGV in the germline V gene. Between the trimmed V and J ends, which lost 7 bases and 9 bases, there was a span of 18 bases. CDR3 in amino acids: CASNLGQGNRELFF. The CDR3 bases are TGTGCCAGCAATTTAGGTCAGGGAAACCGGGAGCTGTTTTTT.

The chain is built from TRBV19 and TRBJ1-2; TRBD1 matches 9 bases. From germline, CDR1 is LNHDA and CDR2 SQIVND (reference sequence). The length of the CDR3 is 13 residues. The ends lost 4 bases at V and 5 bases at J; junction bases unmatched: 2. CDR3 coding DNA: TGTGCCAGTAGTACAGGACAGGGGTATGGCTACACCTTC. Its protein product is CASSTGQGYGYTF.

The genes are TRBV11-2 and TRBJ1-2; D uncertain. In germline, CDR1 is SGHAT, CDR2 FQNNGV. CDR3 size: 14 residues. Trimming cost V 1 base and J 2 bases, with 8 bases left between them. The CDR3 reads CASSLGTGNYGYTF. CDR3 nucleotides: TGTGCCAGCAGCTTAGGGACGGGAAACTATGGCTACACCTTC.

The CDR3 sequence: CASSLGGLARTGSPLHF. The CDR3 bases are TGTGCCAGCAGCTTAGGGGGCCTTGCCCGAACTGGATCACCCCTCCACTTT. The chain joins TRBV7-9 to TRBJ1-6; a possible D gene is TRBD1 (5 bases). CDR3 length: 17 amino acids. Trimming took off 1 base at V and 10 bases at J, with 20 bases between the two ends. The V gene's germline CDR1 is SEHNR and CDR2 FQNEAQ (reference sequence).

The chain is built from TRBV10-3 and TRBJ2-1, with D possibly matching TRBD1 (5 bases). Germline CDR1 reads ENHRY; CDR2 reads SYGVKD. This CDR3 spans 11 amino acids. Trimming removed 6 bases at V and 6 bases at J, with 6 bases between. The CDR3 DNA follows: TGTGCCATCAGCCAGGGCAATGAGCAGTTCTTC. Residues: CAISQGNEQFF.

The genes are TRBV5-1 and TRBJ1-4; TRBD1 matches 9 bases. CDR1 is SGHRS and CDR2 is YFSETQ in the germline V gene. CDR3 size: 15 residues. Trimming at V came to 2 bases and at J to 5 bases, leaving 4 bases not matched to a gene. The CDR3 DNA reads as TGCGCCAGCAGCTTCCTCGGGACAGGGAATGAAAAACTGTTTTTT. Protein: CASSFLGTGNEKLFF.

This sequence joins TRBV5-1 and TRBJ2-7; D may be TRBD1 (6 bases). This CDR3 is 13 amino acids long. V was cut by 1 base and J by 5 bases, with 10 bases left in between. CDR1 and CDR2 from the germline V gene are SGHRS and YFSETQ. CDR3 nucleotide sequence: TGCGCCAGCAGCTTGCCAGGGGTCCACGAGCAGTACTTC. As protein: CASSLPGVHEQYF.

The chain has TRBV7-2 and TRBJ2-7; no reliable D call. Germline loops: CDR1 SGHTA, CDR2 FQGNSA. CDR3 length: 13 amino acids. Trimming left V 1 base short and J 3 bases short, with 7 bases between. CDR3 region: CASSLDLGYEQYF. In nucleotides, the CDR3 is TGTGCCAGCAGCTTAGACCTCGGCTACGAGCAGTACTTC.

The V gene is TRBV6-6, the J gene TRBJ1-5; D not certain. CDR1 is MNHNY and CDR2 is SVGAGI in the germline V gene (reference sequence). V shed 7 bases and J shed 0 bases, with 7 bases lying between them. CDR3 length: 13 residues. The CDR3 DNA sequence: TGTGCCAGCAACGGGGATAGCAATCAGCCCCAGCATTTT. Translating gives CASNGDSNQPQHF.

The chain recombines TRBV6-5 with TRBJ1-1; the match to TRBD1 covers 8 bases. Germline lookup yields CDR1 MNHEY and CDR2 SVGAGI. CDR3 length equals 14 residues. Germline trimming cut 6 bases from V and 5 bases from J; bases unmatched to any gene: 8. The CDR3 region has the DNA TGTGCCAGCAGAACGGACAGGGTAGGGACTGAAGCTTTCTTT. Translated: CASRTDRVGTEAFF.

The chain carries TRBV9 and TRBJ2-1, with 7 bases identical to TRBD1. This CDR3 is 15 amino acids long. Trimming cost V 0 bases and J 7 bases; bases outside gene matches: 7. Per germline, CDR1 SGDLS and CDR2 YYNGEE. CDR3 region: CASSVGPGQRNEQFF. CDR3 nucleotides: TGTGCCAGCAGCGTAGGTCCGGGACAGAGGAATGAGCAGTTCTTC.

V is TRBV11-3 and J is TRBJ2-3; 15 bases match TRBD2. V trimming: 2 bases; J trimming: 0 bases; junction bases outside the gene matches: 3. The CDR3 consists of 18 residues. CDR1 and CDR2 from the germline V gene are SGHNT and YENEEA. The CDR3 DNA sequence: TGTGCCAGCAGCTTACGGACTAGCGGGGGGGCCAGCACAGATACGCAGTATTTT. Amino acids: CASSLRTSGGASTDTQYF. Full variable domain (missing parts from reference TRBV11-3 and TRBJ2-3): EAGVVQSPRYKIIEKKQPVAFWCNPISGHNTLYWYLQNLGQGPELLIRYENEEAVDDSQLPKDRFSAERLKGVDSTLKIQPAELGDSAVYLCASSLRTSGGASTDTQYFGPGTRLTVL.